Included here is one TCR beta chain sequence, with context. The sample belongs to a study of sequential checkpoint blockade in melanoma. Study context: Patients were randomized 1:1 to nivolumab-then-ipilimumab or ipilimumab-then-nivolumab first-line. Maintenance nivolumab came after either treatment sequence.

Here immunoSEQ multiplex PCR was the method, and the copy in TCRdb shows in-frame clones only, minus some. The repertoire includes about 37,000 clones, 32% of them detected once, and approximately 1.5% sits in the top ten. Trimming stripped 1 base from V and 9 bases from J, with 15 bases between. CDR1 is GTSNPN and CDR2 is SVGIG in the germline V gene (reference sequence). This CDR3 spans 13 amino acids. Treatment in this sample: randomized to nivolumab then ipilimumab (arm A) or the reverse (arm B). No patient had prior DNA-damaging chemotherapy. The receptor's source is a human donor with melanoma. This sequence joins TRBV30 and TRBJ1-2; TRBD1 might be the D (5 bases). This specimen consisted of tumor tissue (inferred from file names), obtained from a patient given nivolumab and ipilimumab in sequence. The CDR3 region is CAWSALRRDRYTF. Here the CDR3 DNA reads TGTGCCTGGAGTGCTCTACGCAGGGATCGCTACACCTTC.